The entry below gives a single TCR beta chain sequence along with its context. Its specificity is unknown. Germline CDR1 LNHDA, CDR2 SQIVND (reference sequence). V lost 3 bases to trimming and J lost 1 base, with 7 bases between them. CDR3 size: 13 residues. This sample stems from a study of T cells after yellow fever vaccination. General study results and limits: Overall, a small share of clonotypes was seen in both CD4 and CD8 compartments.

For TCR, cDNA came from 5'RACE template switching, which added a universal primer site and UMIs. MiXCR was run by TCRdb on the 5' RACE reads, yielding one entry per CDR3 protein. The sample lists 450,000 to 600,000 distinct CDR3 sequences; approximately 13% were seen once. The clonotype comes from a man aged 30-40 years who received the YFV17D yellow fever vaccine. Sequenced here: PBMCs, sampled on the day of the yellow fever booster vaccination. V gene TRBV19 combines with J gene TRBJ2-7; D unclear. This chain's CDR3 is CASSIGNSYEQYF. CDR3 in DNA: TGTGCCAGTAGTATTGGCAATTCCTACGAGCAGTACTTC.